This TCR beta chain appears in the sequencing data of a study of cytomegalovirus exposure and HLA in healthy donors. Points from the study as a whole: Relative to the approximately 700-donor mean, N-insertions were reportedly fewer in an Asian-associated ancestry cluster in a later analysis.

V lost 2 bases and J lost 7; bases outside the gene matches: 7. This CDR3 is 15 amino acids long. CDR1 is MNHEY, CDR2 SMNVEV, per germline (reference sequence). Both 60 Vbeta primers and 13 Jbeta primers went into the PCR. Using immunoSEQ multiplex PCR, the repertoire was profiled, and TCRdb retains in-frame clones only, with some absent. Found here are approximately 160,000 clones, roughly 65% of them singletons; the top ten hold roughly 4%. Turning to this clone: Its specificity is not known.

The gene calls are TRBV27 and TRBJ2-1; TRBD2 matches at 8 bases. This clonotype was sampled from a woman aged 18 to 35 in good health and CMV-seropositive. The sequencing input was PBMCs. The CDR3: CASSLPGLEVNEQFF. The CDR3 DNA follows: TGTGCCAGCAGTTTACCGGGACTAGAAGTTAATGAGCAGTTCTTC.